The clone carrying this T cell receptor (beta chain) was detected many times. The CDR3 sequence is 15 residues long. V gave up 6 bases and J gave up 3 bases, with 15 bases separating them. CDR1 is MNHEY and CDR2 is SMNVEV in the germline V gene (reference sequence). This sample stems from a study of regulatory T cells in long-lasting Graves disease. HTBI primers from iRepertoire and Arm-PCR of CDR3 regions yielded the TCR beta libraries. TCRdb passed the multiplex PCR reads through MiXCR, listing each CDR3 protein once. The sample has 450,000 or so distinct CDR3 sequences, less than 25% seen once. Documented time point: persistent/refractory GD, antithyroid drugs over 5 years with positive TRAb. PBMCs provided the RNA from which the TCR library was made. Patients came from an endocrinology department in Xi'an, China.

The clonotype originates from a female donor with Graves disease. The sequences come from peripheral blood mononuclear cells (PBMCs), collected when the disease was refractory, from a patient treated with antithyroid drugs. The genes are TRBV27 and TRBJ1-5, with no clear D. The CDR3 sequence is CASSPPPGINQPQHF. CDR3 nucleotides: TGTGCCAGCAGCCCACCGCCGGGCATCAATCAGCCCCAGCATTTT.